This record concerns one TCR beta chain sequence. As yet, its antigen is unknown. A much larger clonotype is one base distant, so this may be a read error. Total RNA amounts of at least 5 micrograms were extracted per sample. The data were obtained in a study of blood T cells in healthy people across ages. Across the whole study: About one barcoded TCR beta cDNA was captured per two T cells.

Germline CDR1 reads MNHEY; CDR2 reads SVGAGI. The CDR3 length is 16 residues. Study-level results: Comparison with aged donors showed that long-lived donors had more naive CD4+ cells and higher diversity.

Primed by a sample-barcoded 5' primer and a J-beta primer mix, a second PCR proceeded for about 7 to 11 cycles. TCRdb fed the 5' RACE reads into MiXCR, producing one record per CDR3 protein. The sample includes 600,000 or so distinct CDR3 sequences, roughly 43% of them seen just once. The sequenced material came from blood. The chain recombines TRBV6-5 with TRBJ2-3; 13 bases agree with TRBD2. The sequence derives from an elderly man in good health. The CDR3: CAGRETSGRMGDTQYF. The CDR3 DNA sequence: TGTGCCGGCAGGGAGACTAGCGGGAGGATGGGAGATACGCAGTATTTT.